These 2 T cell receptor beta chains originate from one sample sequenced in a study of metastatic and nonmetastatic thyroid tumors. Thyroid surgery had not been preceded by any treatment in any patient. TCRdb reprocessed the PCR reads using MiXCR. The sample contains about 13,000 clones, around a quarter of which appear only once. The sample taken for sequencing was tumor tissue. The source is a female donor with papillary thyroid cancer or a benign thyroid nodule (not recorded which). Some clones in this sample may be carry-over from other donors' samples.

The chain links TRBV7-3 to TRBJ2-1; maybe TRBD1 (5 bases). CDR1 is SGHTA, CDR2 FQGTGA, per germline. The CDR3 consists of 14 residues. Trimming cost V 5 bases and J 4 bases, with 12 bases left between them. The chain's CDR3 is CASSPSGNYNEQFF. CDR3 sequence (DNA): TGTGCCAGCAGCCCCTCAGGGAATTACAATGAGCAGTTCTTC.

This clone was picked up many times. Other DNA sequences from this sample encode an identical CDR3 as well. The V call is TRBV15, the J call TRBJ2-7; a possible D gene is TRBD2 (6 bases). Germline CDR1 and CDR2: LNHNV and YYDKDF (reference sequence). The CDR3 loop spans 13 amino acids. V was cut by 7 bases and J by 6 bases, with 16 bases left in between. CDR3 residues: CATNEGFGGEQYF. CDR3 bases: TGTGCCACCAACGAAGGGTTCGGGGGCGAGCAGTACTTC.